This TCR beta chain derives from a study of STAT3 mutations in large granular lymphocyte leukemia. Notes on the study in general: Every T-LGLL patient had at least one immunodominant TCRbeta clonotype.

Concerning this clone: Its specificity is not known.

Germline V gives CDR1 KGHSH, CDR2 LQKENI. The CDR3 has 15 residues. V was pared by 5 bases and J by 6 bases, with 9 bases of the junction left unmatched. The assay was immunoSEQ multiplex PCR, and TCRdb's table has in-frame clones only and misses some. The sample lists about 42,000 clones, around 80% occurring once. This chain connects TRBV18 to TRBJ2-7; 11 bases are a match to TRBD1. This clonotype was obtained from a human donor with T large granular lymphocyte leukemia. Some clones in this sample may be carry-over from other donors' samples. Sequenced sample: PBMCs. The CDR3 nucleotides are TGTGCCAGCTCAACACAGGGACAGGGGGGGGGCGAGCAGTACTTC. Encoded protein: CASSTQGQGGGEQYF.